This TCR beta chain emerged from a study of T cells expressing NK-cell markers. The CDR3 has 15 amino acids. Germline-derived CDR1 and CDR2 are LGHNA and YSLEER. TCRdb re-called the 5' RACE reads; one entry per CDR3 protein, DNA not given. This sample's table reports a few hundred thousand distinct CDR3 sequences. The rearrangement joins TRBV4-3 to TRBJ2-7; TCRdb proposes TRBD2, but this gene call is untestable without DNA. Sequencing was carried out using blood T cells: a sorted CD56 or NKG2C T cell subset, CD4+ or CD8+ T cells, or bulk PBMC T cells (not recorded which). The receptor's source is a man in his late teens or twenties in good health. The CDR3 spells CASSRGLAGRYEQYF.